The 18 T cell receptor beta chains below were found in one sample sequenced in a study of shared clonotypes between healthy human individuals. Method: immunoSEQ multiplex PCR; TCRdb's copy keeps in-frame clones and lacks some. The table records approximately 100,000 clones, 68% of them present only once. The sample taken for sequencing was memory CD8+ T cells sorted from blood. Subset denoted: CD45RO+ cells pooled with CCR7-negative TemRA cells. The receptors originated from a woman aged 25-40 years in good health.

This chain uses TRBV27 with TRBJ2-1; D is ambiguous. Trimming removed 5 bases from V and 8 bases from J, with 13 bases in between. Germline V gene data show CDR1 as MNHEY and CDR2 as SMNVEV (reference sequence). The CDR3 sequence is 13 residues long. This CDR3 is CASSHFVDDEQFF. The CDR3 nucleotides are TGTGCCAGCAGTCACTTCGTCGATGATGAGCAGTTCTTC.

The rearrangement uses TRBV5-5 and TRBJ2-1, with 10 bases that match TRBD2. CDR1 and CDR2 (germline): SGHKS, YYEKEE (reference sequence). This CDR3 contains 17 residues. The V and J ends lost 0 bases and 0 bases, in that order; junction bases with no gene match: 3. The CDR3 sequence is CASSLVPSGSSYNEQFF. The CDR3 DNA sequence: TGTGCCAGCAGCTTGGTGCCTAGCGGGAGCTCCTACAATGAGCAGTTCTTC.

This clone was seen just once. The rearrangement uses TRBV13 and TRBJ2-7; a weak D match, TRBD2 (5 bases). The CDR3 runs 13 residues. Trimming stripped 4 bases from V and 4 bases from J, with 11 bases between. CDR1 PRHDT and CDR2 FYEKMQ come from the germline V gene (reference sequence). CDR3 region: CASSSTRGYEQYF. The CDR3 DNA is TGTGCCAGCAGCTCCACCCGGGGTTACGAGCAGTACTTC.

This chain connects TRBV6-5 to TRBJ1-1; D remains ambiguous. The germline CDR1 and CDR2 sequences are MNHEY and SVGAGI. Between the trimmed V and J ends, which lost 0 bases and 1 base, there was a span of 6 bases. The CDR3 is 14 amino acids. CDR3 DNA sequence: TGTGCCAGCAGTTACTCGCTGGAGAACACTGAAGCTTTCTTT. The encoded protein is CASSYSLENTEAFF.

This chain uses TRBV7-2 with TRBJ2-1; D might be TRBD2 (6 bases). Germline V gene lookup returns CDR1 SGHTA and CDR2 FQGNSA. The CDR3 totals 14 residues. Trimming shortened V by 5 bases and J by 7 bases, and 15 bases separated the two germline ends. CDR3 residues: CASSQTRLVNEQFF. Here the CDR3 DNA reads TGTGCCAGCAGCCAGACTAGACTAGTGAATGAGCAGTTCTTC.

This clone was found once. This rearrangement joins TRBV10-3 to TRBJ1-5; 7 positions match TRBD1. The CDR3 consists of 17 residues. CDR1 and CDR2 (germline): ENHRY, SYGVKD. V shed 0 bases, J shed 3 bases, and the junction held 8 bases outside the gene matches. The DNA for the CDR3 is TGTGCCATCAGTGAGTCCCGCCCCAGGGGGGTCAATCAGCCCCAGCATTTT. Amino acid sequence: CAISESRPRGVNQPQHF.

The chain joins TRBV28 to TRBJ1-2; 8 positions agree with TRBD1. Germline CDR1 MDHEN, CDR2 SYDVKM. The CDR3 sequence is 18 residues long. Germline trimming cut 4 bases from V and 8 bases from J; bases unmatched to any gene: 21. CDR3 nucleotides: TGTGCCAGCAGTTCTTATTTCCACCTCAGACAGGGGCGGGAGGGCTACACCTTC. Translation gives CASSSYFHLRQGREGYTF.

V and J are TRBV27 and TRBJ2-1; TRBD2 aligns across 10 bases. The CDR3 runs to 16 residues. The germline gives CDR1 MNHEY, CDR2 SMNVEV (reference sequence). V trimming: 5 bases; J trimming: 6 bases; junction bases outside the gene matches: 10. Here the CDR3 DNA reads TGTGCCAGCAGTGCCCGGACTAGCGGAGCCCCCAATGAGCAGTTCTTC. Its protein product is CASSARTSGAPNEQFF.

This clone was counted a few times. The chain combines TRBV27 with TRBJ2-7; tentatively, D is TRBD1 (6 bases). Germline V CDR1 and CDR2: MNHEY, SMNVEV (reference sequence). The ends were cut back, 5 bases at V and 3 bases at J, with 11 bases in the middle. The CDR3 has 13 residues. CDR3 in DNA: TGTGCCAGCAGTCCAACGACAGGCTACGAGCAGTACTTC. This translates into CASSPTTGYEQYF.

The V and J genes are TRBV6-4 and TRBJ1-2; TRBD1 matches at 7 bases. V was pared by 4 bases and J by 4 bases, with 3 bases of the junction left unmatched. CDR1 and CDR2 from the germline V gene are MRHNA and SNTAGT. The CDR3 has 13 amino acids. CDR3 nucleotides: TGTGCCAGCAGTGCATCAGGGGGCTATGGCTACACCTTC. This sequence encodes CASSASGGYGYTF.

The CDR3 sequence: CASSLLGNSNQPQHF. CDR3 nucleotide sequence: TGTGCCAGCAGTTTATTAGGGAATAGCAATCAGCCCCAGCATTTT. The V and J genes are TRBV28 and TRBJ1-5; the D is unclear. CDR1 and CDR2 from the germline V gene are MDHEN and SYDVKM. V lost 1 base and J 0 bases, leaving 7 bases between the germline ends. This CDR3 comprises 15 residues.

The chain joins TRBV5-1 to TRBJ2-1; the D gene is possibly TRBD1 (6 bases). V was clipped by 4 bases and J by 7 bases, with 15 bases between them. The CDR3 spans 14 residues. The germline V gene has CDR1 SGHRS and CDR2 YFSETQ. CDR3: CASSGTYVENEQFF. In DNA form, the CDR3 reads TGCGCCAGCAGCGGGACATACGTAGAGAATGAGCAGTTCTTC.

The chain employs TRBV19 and TRBJ1-1; D gene ambiguous. The CDR3 is 15 amino acids. V was shortened by 5 bases and J by 7 bases, with 20 bases between the two germline ends. CDR1 LNHDA and CDR2 SQIVND come from the germline V gene (reference sequence). The DNA of the CDR3 is TGTGCCAGTAGTCCCTGGGGAGGGCAATCGGTTGAAGCTTTCTTT. Translation gives CASSPWGGQSVEAFF.

The chain is built from TRBV4-1 and TRBJ2-3; D assignment may be TRBD1 or TRBD2 (5 bases each). The germline V gene has CDR1 MGHRA and CDR2 YSYEKL. CDR3 length: 17 amino acids. The V gene lost 4 bases and the J gene lost 4 bases, with 21 bases spanning the gap. The CDR3 nucleotides are TGCGCCAGCAGCCTCGGGGACGTCAGAAGTAAGTCAGATACGCAGTATTTT. Protein sequence: CASSLGDVRSKSDTQYF.

This clone was detected many times. Other DNA sequences in the sample encode the same CDR3. The chain has TRBV19 and TRBJ2-3; 10 positions agree with TRBD2. Trimming took 5 bases from V and 1 from J; bases not matched to a gene: 6. The CDR3 is 16 residues long. The germline V gene has CDR1 LNHDA and CDR2 SQIVND (reference sequence). Here the CDR3 DNA reads TGTGCCAGTAGTTCTCTAGCGGGAGAAGGCACAGATACGCAGTATTTT. This encodes CASSSLAGEGTDTQYF.

V is TRBV19 and J is TRBJ1-1; no reliable D call. Trimming shortened V by 3 bases and J by 7 bases, and 15 bases separated the two germline ends. This CDR3 region has 14 residues. Germline CDR1 is LNHDA and CDR2 is SQIVND (reference sequence). The CDR3 protein is CASSIEGSYSEAFF. CDR3 coding DNA: TGTGCCAGTAGTATCGAAGGGAGCTATAGTGAAGCTTTCTTT. The full variable domain, completed using reference TRBV19 and TRBJ1-1, is DGGITQSPKYLFRKEGQNVTLSCEQNLNHDAMYWYRQDPGQGLRLIYYSQIVNDFQKGDIAEGYSVSREKKESFPLTVTSAQKNPTAFYLCASSIEGSYSEAFFGQGTRLTVV.

This clone has just one count. The chain uses TRBV10-3 and TRBJ1-2; TRBD1 matches at 7 bases. V lost 8 bases, J lost 4 bases, and 16 bases stayed unmatched. The CDR3 sequence is 16 residues long. Looked up from germline, CDR1 is ENHRY and CDR2 is SYGVKD. CDR3 in amino acids: CAISHVRQTGPYGYTF. In nucleotides, the CDR3 is TGTGCCATCTCGCATGTGCGACAGACAGGGCCCTATGGCTACACCTTC.

The gene calls are TRBV27 and TRBJ1-1; D is unresolved. CDR3 length: 14 amino acids. V lost 3 bases and J lost 7, with 15 bases in between. Looked up from germline, CDR1 is MNHEY and CDR2 is SMNVEV (reference sequence). CDR3 sequence (DNA): TGTGCCAGCAGTTTCTGGGGAGGTGCGAGTGAAGCTTTCTTT. Translated, it gives CASSFWGGASEAFF.